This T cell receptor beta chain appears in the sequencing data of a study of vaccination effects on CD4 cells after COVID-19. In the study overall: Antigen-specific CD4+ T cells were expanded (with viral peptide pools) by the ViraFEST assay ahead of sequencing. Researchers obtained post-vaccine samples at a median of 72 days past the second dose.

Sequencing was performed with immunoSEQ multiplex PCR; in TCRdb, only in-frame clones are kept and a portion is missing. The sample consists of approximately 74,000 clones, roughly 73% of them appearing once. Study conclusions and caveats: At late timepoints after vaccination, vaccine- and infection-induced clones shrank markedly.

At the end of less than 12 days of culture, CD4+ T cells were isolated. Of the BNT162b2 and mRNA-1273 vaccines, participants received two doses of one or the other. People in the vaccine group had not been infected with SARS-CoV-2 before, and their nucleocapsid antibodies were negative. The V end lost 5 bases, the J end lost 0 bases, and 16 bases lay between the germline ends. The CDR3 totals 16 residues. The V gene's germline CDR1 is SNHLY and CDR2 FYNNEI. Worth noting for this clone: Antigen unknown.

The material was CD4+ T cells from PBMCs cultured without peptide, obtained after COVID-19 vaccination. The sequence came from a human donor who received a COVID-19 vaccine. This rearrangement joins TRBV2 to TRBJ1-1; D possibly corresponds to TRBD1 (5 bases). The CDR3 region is CASSPLAGNMNTEAFF. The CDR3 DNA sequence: TGTGCCAGCAGTCCGTTGGCAGGGAACATGAACACTGAAGCTTTCTTT.